The present TCR beta chain was sequenced within a study of T cells in Graves' hyperthyroidism and ophthalmopathy (dated by TCRdb to about 2019). Some background on the complete study: Peripheral blood was sampled at the time of initial diagnosis, prior to any treatment. TCR V-J signatures able to tell the groups apart were searched for in a discovery cohort of 90 to 100 patients, of whom around 43 had Graves' ophthalmopathy and 55 to 60 had stable Graves' hyperthyroidism. Prospective prediction of ophthalmopathy was tested in an independent validation cohort of approximately 19 hyperthyroidism patients and 15 to 17 patients who later progressed to ophthalmopathy. The 75 to 100 discovery patients were divided at random into training and test sets in a 7:3 ratio. Thyroid tissue and blood T-cell repertoires from six or seven Graves' hyperthyroidism patients were also compared in the study. After blood sampling, hyperthyroidism patients were treated with methimazole at a starting dose of 30 mg daily, and ophthalmopathy patients were treated with high-dose intravenous methylprednisolone. The paper describes TCR Vbeta CDR3 sequencing of about 140 peripheral blood samples, made up of about 40 ophthalmopathy patients, more than 70 hyperthyroidism patients and 17 progressor patients.

Amplification of TCR beta CDR3 regions was carried out from RNA transcripts. The TCR CDR3 was subjected to a first round of RT-PCR using the HTBI primer set and the Qiagen OneStep RT-PCR kit. A second multiplex PCR round built the libraries, followed by size selection and purification. The libraries were sequenced on an Illumina HiSeq2000 using paired-end 100 bp reads. Per the source publication's procedure: Raw data were processed with SOAPnuke, discarding reads with adapters, uncalled bases, mean Phred below 15, or no exact constant-primer or identifier match. High-quality paired reads were merged with COPE v1.2.5, and unique nucleotide sequences were defined as clonotypes. MiTCR v1.1 was used to align clonotypes to the IMGT TRBV, TRBD and TRBJ reference segments. The analysis included only V-J combinations with a frequency above 0.0001, which together covered approximately 99% of the repertoires. A TCS score was defined as the ratio of F50 (clonal expansion) to E x V (chaos), with BLOSUM62-based TCRdist applied between CDR3 peptides within each V-J. Welch's t-statistics and random forest reduced several hundred V-J features to 13, which were used in a naive Bayes classifier (R e1071). The public reads were run again by TCRdb, first through fastp at Q25 and then through MiXCR, and only productive beta chains were kept. When rows share a CDR3 protein, they turn into one entry using the most common DNA and genes. TCRdb's processing, not the authors' own work, is the source of the V and J calls. For this sample the table gives 500,000 to 650,000 distinct CDR3 sequences, of which roughly 15% were detected only once. Clones ranked in the top ten supply about 15% of the sample.

From the cysteine through the phenylalanine, the CDR3 covers 15 amino acids. Just CDR3 DNA is preserved here, 45 bases in frame from base 1. CDR1 is given as LNHDA and CDR2 as SQIVND, both from the germline V gene (reference sequence). Here V drops 7 bases and J drops 2 bases, and the junction holds 6 bases not matched to any gene. Stable Graves' hyperthyroidism was defined as the absence of progression to ophthalmopathy over 18 months of follow-up. The hyperthyroidism patients were between 18 and 65 years old and newly diagnosed, with a disease duration of less than 2 months. Patients with uncontrolled infections, other autoimmune diseases, pregnancy or lactation were excluded. Diagnoses relied on clinical symptoms, serum thyroxine and TRAb, thyroid ultrasound and orbital computed tomography. Ficoll-Paque density gradient centrifugation was used to isolate PBMCs from 8.5 to 10 ml of fresh peripheral blood. Trizol reagent was used to extract total RNA, and RNA quality was then checked on an Agilent 2100 Bioanalyzer.

This clonotype occurred many times. Its target antigen remains unknown. Base quality data are lacking; no much larger clone is found one base away. On the study overall, not on this receptor specifically: In cross-validation, a model built on a 13 V-J signature told ophthalmopathy apart from stable hyperthyroidism with under 90% sensitivity and around 84% specificity, and in testing the same model reached 80%/75%. No statistical method was used to set the sample size in advance, and investigators knew the group allocation. In validation, the model predicted progression to ophthalmopathy with roughly 70% sensitivity and over 72% specificity, a median of approximately 6.5 months before onset. Blood samples also contained most of the expanded thyroid clonotypes (frequency above 0.001), which suggests that blood repertoires may reflect thyroid immune responses.

The sequence links TRBV19 to TRBJ2-2; 8 junctional bases match TRBD1. This TCR came from a middle-aged woman with Graves' hyperthyroidism. Sequencing input: blood. The sequenced DNA is TGTGCCAGTACCCGGACAGGGTTCAACACCGGGGAGCTGTTTTTT. This encodes CASTRTGFNTGELFF.